What follows are 4 T cell receptor beta chains derived from one specimen sequenced in a study of naive and memory T cell subsets. The treatment here: skin biopsy from PPD injection site in Mantoux-positive individual. TCR cDNA received a 3' ligated oligonucleotide that carried a UMI. Amplification of ligated cDNA took four PCR rounds with SP2 and nested alpha and beta constant primers. TCRdb re-analysed the UMI-ligation and nested PCR reads in MiXCR, keeping a single row per CDR3 protein. The sample lists around 35,000 distinct CDR3 sequences, approximately 10% seen once, with roughly 3.9% in the top ten. The sample in question was skin, obtained from a tuberculin skin test site. These receptor sequences come from an adult in good health.

This clonotype was counted ten times or more. The CDR3 nucleotides are TGCAGCGTTATAGTCGGGGGGCATGACTATGGCTACACCTTC. It is translated as CSVIVGGHDYGYTF. The chain employs TRBV29-1 and TRBJ1-2, with D perhaps matching TRBD1 (6 bases). V lost 5 bases and J lost 3, with 16 bases in between. The length of the CDR3 is 14 residues. Germline V lookup: CDR1 SQVTM, CDR2 ANQGSEA.

A few counts support this clonotype. The chain carries TRBV28 and TRBJ2-6; D gene uncertain. V dropped 4 bases and J dropped 3 bases, with 10 bases sitting between them. Germline CDR1 MDHEN, CDR2 SYDVKM. CDR3 length: 15 amino acids. CDR3: CASSSPPGGANVLTF. DNA of the CDR3: TGTGCCAGCAGTTCCCCCCCCGGTGGGGCCAACGTCCTGACTTTC.

This CDR3 is CASSQKTGDETQYF. CDR3 nucleotide sequence: TGTGCCAGCAGCCAAAAAACAGGGGATGAGACCCAGTACTTC. V usage is TRBV28 and J usage is TRBJ2-5, with TRBD1 matching over 7 bases. Germline V gene sequence: CDR1 MDHEN, CDR2 SYDVKM. V lost 6 bases, J lost 5 bases, and 9 bases stayed unmatched. The CDR3 consists of 14 residues.

This clonotype showed up many times. CDR3 coding DNA: TGTGCCAGCAGCGTATACGGATTGAACACCGGGGAGCTGTTTTTT. This sequence encodes CASSVYGLNTGELFF. This rearrangement joins TRBV11-3 to TRBJ2-2; D is unresolved. The V gene's germline CDR1 is SGHNT and CDR2 YENEEA. V shed 5 bases and J shed 1 base, with 11 bases lying between them. This CDR3 spans 15 amino acids.